Given below is one T cell receptor beta chain in context. Unmatched junction bases numbered 4, after V lost 3 bases and J lost 2 bases. Germline loops: CDR1 MNHNS, CDR2 SASEGT. There are 16 residues in the CDR3. The data were taken from a study of blood T cell repertoires in COVID-19. Study information: Samples of COVID-19 (acute and convalescent) were obtained from the United States, Italy and Spain. From T cells, B-cell-depleted T cells, or PBMCs came the material, which was cDNA or gDNA.

How the authors handled the data: Reference gene primer amplification yielded estimated nucleated cell counts. Clones were sequenced by immunoSEQ multiplex PCR, and TCRdb holds only the in-frame ones, with some missing. V and J calls and clone size are copied from that table; D and trimming were computed from the DNA. This table holds approximately 350,000 clones, roughly 89% found once. The chain is built from TRBV6-1 and TRBJ2-3; TRBD2 matches 11 bases. Sequenced material: peripheral blood. The receptor comes from a woman younger than 35 who had recovered from COVID-19. CDR3 amino acids: CASSEGTSGPTDTQYF. The CDR3 DNA is TGTGCCAGCAGTGAGGGGACTAGCGGACCCACAGATACGCAGTATTTT.